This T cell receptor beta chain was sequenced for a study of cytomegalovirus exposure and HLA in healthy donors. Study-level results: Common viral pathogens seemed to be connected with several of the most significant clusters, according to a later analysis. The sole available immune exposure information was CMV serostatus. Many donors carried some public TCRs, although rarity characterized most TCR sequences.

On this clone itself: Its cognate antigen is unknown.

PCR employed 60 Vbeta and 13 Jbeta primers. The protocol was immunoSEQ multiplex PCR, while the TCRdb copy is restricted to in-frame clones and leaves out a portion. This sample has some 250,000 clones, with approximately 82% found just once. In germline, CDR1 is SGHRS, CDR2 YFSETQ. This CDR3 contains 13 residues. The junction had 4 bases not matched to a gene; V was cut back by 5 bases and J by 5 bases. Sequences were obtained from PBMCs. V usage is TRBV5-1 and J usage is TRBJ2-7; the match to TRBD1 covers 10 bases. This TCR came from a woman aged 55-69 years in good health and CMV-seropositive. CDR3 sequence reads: CASSPDRGDEQYF. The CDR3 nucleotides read TGCGCCAGCAGTCCGGACAGGGGGGACGAGCAGTACTTC.